These T cell receptor beta chains were read from a single sample in a study of blood T cell repertoires in COVID-19. Clones were read by immunoSEQ multiplex PCR, and TCRdb kept only the in-frame ones, dropping some. The sample lists approximately 96,000 clones, about 95% occurring once. The specimen was peripheral blood. All receptors come from a human donor with active COVID-19. The donor label of this sample is uncertain. CDR3s include the opening cysteine and the closing phenylalanine or tryptophan.

v_gene: TRBV7-6
CDR3aa: CASSSSSGGSPGELFF

v_gene: TRBV27
CDR3aa: CASSSDRGSSPLHF

v_gene: TRBV6-2/TRBV6-3
CDR3aa: CASSYYRGEDGYTF

v_gene: TRBV19
CDR3aa: CASSMPRGGATGELFF

v_gene: TRBV6-5
CDR3aa: CASQGQASLNKQFF

v_gene: TRBV21-1
CDR3aa: CASSKVGSQTGSTGELFF

v_gene: TRBV6-5
CDR3aa: CASSFRGQGLLEQYF

v_gene: TRBV4-1
CDR3aa: CASSREDRTSNEQYF

v_gene: TRBV7-8
CDR3aa: CASSWDSTEAFF

v_gene: TRBV6-5
CDR3aa: CASRGQGTSNTEAFF

v_gene: TRBV11-3
CDR3aa: CASSHPAGGVGLSTDTQYF

v_gene: TRBV7-2
CDR3aa: CASSLSQAVPYEQYF

v_gene: TRBV4-3
CDR3aa: CASSQERGEPYEQYF

v_gene: TRBV6-5
CDR3aa: CASSRTGRLSYEQYF

v_gene: TRBV19
CDR3aa: CASSITDPNTEAFF

v_gene: TRBV10-3
CDR3aa: CATTPGQGTPAAYEQYF

v_gene: TRBV27
CDR3aa: CASSPVPLTLHF

v_gene: TRBV5-5
CDR3aa: CASSLVNYSGNTIYF

v_gene: TRBV7-2
CDR3aa: CASSEYRGTYNEQFF

v_gene: TRBV28
CDR3aa: CARIFVRGQGSYNSPLHF

v_gene: TRBV29-1
CDR3aa: CSVGQRSYEQYF

v_gene: TRBV15
CDR3aa: CATSRAVNTEAFF

v_gene: TRBV7-9
CDR3aa: CASSSTVSYEQYF

v_gene: TRBV19
CDR3aa: CASSRLAGGPKGYEQYF